This TCR beta chain was profiled in a study of graft-versus-host responses after intestinal transplantation. Overall study context: Recipients had multivisceral, liver-intestinal, or isolated intestinal transplants. The recipients all started with anti-thymocyte globulin induction and then took tacrolimus and steroids for around three years.

Of note for this clone: What it recognizes is unknown.

Assay: immunoSEQ multiplex PCR; the TCRdb copy retains only in-frame clones and omits some. Of roughly 30,000 clones detected, about four fifths appear once; the ten largest clones hold roughly 18%. Germline lookup yields CDR1 MNHNS and CDR2 SASEGT. V lost 3 bases and J lost 1; bases outside the gene matches: 4. The CDR3 contains 15 residues. Study-wide points: Among circulating GvH clones, peak levels were associated with early post-transplant declines in HvG clones. Marrow from the recipient contained GvH clones, some of which had appeared first in ileum or blood.

V and J are TRBV6-1 and TRBJ2-3; 7 nucleotides match TRBD2. The sequencing here drew on unstimulated CD8+ T cells sorted from spleen or lymph node cells, taken before intestinal transplant. The sequence derives from a human donor who received an intestinal transplant. CDR3 residues: CASSDVAGGTDTQYF. CDR3 DNA sequence: TGTGCCAGCAGTGACGTTGCGGGGGGCACAGATACGCAGTATTTT.